The present T cell receptor beta chain was sequenced within a study of cytomegalovirus exposure and HLA in healthy donors. The germline V gene has CDR1 SQVTM and CDR2 ANQGSEA. The CDR3 extends over 14 amino acids. This PCR relied on a set of 60 Vbeta primers and 13 Jbeta primers. TCRdb's table, derived via immunoSEQ multiplex PCR, lists solely in-frame clones and lacks some. The sample consists of some 130,000 clones, over 70% of them appearing once. The sequence derives from a man aged 40-55 years in good health and CMV-seronegative. The sequenced sample was PBMCs. The chain uses TRBV29-1 and TRBJ1-1, with 8 bases that match TRBD1. CDR3 residues: CTNSRGRRDTEAFF. CDR3 DNA sequence: TGCACCAATTCCAGGGGGCGAAGGGACACTGAAGCTTTCTTT.